The entry below gives a single T cell receptor (beta chain) sequence along with its context. The antigen is not known. V was trimmed by 5 bases and J by 4 bases, leaving 12 bases between them. CDR1 and CDR2 (germline): SGHNT, YENEEA. The CDR3 has 14 amino acids. The sample comes from a study of OX40 agonist ivuxolimab in advanced cancers. Study-wide context: Partial responses were seen in three patients, one with hepatocellular carcinoma and two with cutaneous melanoma. Study-wide points: CD8+ T cells showed, on average, more clonal expansion than CD4+ cells. Which antigen the expanded peripheral T cells recognized is unknown. Relatively little clonal expansion, among the lowest observed, appeared in partial responders at 0.1-3.0 mg/kg.

Sequencing was performed with immunoSEQ multiplex PCR; in TCRdb, only in-frame clones are kept and a portion is missing. The sample has more than 75,000 clones; roughly 84% are singletons. The receptor was derived from an adult with an advanced solid tumor such as melanoma, head and neck, liver or kidney cancer. V is TRBV11-3 and J is TRBJ2-1, with D perhaps matching TRBD1 or TRBD2 (5 bases each). Specimen: CD4+ or CD8+ T cells sorted from blood, collected in a trial of the OX40 agonist ivuxolimab. The CDR3 sequence is CASSPGTDYNEQFF. CDR3 sequence (DNA): TGTGCCAGCAGCCCCGGGACCGATTACAATGAGCAGTTCTTC.